What follows is one TCR beta chain and its context. The ends lost 6 bases at V and 1 base at J; junction bases unmatched: 8. This CDR3 region has 14 residues. The germline CDR1 and CDR2 sequences are SQVTM and ANQGSEA. It was template switching that added a universal primer site, and there were unique molecular identifiers on the cDNA. TCRdb reanalysed the 5' RACE reads using MiXCR and keeps one entry per CDR3 protein. The sample has around 690,000 distinct CDR3 sequences, 21% seen once. The sample originates from a study of identical twins. The same data also went into a second study, on T cells expressing NK-cell markers. That work adds: The leading position in the CD3+CD56-NKG2C+ fraction of several donors also went to these clonotypes. It remained uncertain whether the expanded NKG2C+ T cell clones were specific for HCMV antigens.

Sequencing was performed on PBMCs. The sequence was obtained from a woman under 30 in good health. This rearrangement joins TRBV29-1 to TRBJ1-2; 7 nucleotides line up with TRBD1. In DNA, the CDR3 is TGCAGCGTGGCGAGGGGGCCCTTTAACTATGGCTACACCTTC. Protein sequence: CSVARGPFNYGYTF.